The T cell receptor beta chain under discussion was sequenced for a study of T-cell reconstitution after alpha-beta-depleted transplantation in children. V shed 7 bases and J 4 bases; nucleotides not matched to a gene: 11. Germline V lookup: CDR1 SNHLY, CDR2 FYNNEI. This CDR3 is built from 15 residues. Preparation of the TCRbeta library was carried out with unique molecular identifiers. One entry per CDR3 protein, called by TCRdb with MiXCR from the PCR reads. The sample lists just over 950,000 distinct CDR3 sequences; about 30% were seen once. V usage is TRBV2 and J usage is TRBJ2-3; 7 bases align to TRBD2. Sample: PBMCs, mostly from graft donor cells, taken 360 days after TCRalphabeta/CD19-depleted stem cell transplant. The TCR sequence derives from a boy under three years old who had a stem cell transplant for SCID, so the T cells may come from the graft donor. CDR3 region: CASKIGGGAADTQYF. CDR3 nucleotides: TGTGCCAGCAAAATCGGCGGGGGAGCTGCAGATACGCAGTATTTT. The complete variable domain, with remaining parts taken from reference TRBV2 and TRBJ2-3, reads EPEVTQTPSHQVTQMGQEVILRCVPISNHLYFYWYRQILGQKVEFLVSFYNNEISEKSEIFDDQFSVERPDGSNFTLKIRSTKLEDSAMYFCASKIGGGAADTQYFGPGTRLTVL.